The present T cell receptor (beta chain) was sequenced within a study of shared clonotypes between healthy human individuals. The assay ran at deep level. Profiled with immunoSEQ multiplex PCR; TCRdb holds only in-frame clones, not every one. The sample lists about 2.1 million clones, 93% occurring once. CD45RO-negative cells were positively selected for CCR7, leaving out terminally differentiated effector memory CD45RA+ cells. Adults of Caucasian background living in Nashville, Tennessee made up all donors. The germline CDR1 and CDR2 sequences are SGHRS and YFSETQ. This CDR3 has 14 amino acids. V shed 3 bases and J 6 bases; nucleotides not matched to a gene: 4.

The genes are TRBV5-1 and TRBJ2-7; 12 bases align to TRBD1. The sequence derives from a man aged 18 to 29 in good health. Some clones in this sample may be carry-over from other donors' samples. What was sequenced was naive CD8+ T cells from PBMCs. The CDR3 region has the DNA TGCGCCAGCAGCTCCGGGACAGGGGGCGCCGAGCAGTACTTC. This encodes CASSSGTGGAEQYF.